A single sample is the source of the 11 T cell receptor beta chains below, sequenced in a study of CD4 T cells in relation to SARS-CoV-2 and coronaviruses. The antigens of these receptors remain unknown. The assay was immunoSEQ multiplex PCR, and TCRdb's table has in-frame clones only and misses some. The sample holds under 20,000 clones, 70% to 85% seen once. The unexposed donors gave CD4+ T cells in about 2011-2018, prior to COVID-19. After about ten days of culture, CD4+ T cells were isolated. Sequenced sample: CD4+ T cells from PBMCs, cultured in vitro. The receptors originated from a human donor in good health.

This clone was seen a few times. This sequence joins TRBV3-1 (or the pseudogene TRBV3-2) and TRBJ2-2; D assignment may be TRBD1 or TRBD2 (5 bases each). This CDR3 contains 14 residues. V was shortened by 3 bases and J by 5 bases, with 10 bases between the two germline ends. Germline values: CDR1 LGHDT, CDR2 YNNKEL (reference sequence). Here the CDR3 reads CASSQSGQTGELFF. In DNA form, the CDR3 reads TGTGCCAGCAGCCAGTCGGGGCAGACCGGGGAGCTGTTTTTT.

The rearrangement uses TRBV7-2 and TRBJ2-1, with 9 bases matching TRBD2. The V and J ends lost 0 bases and 10 bases, in that order; junction bases with no gene match: 13. Per the germline V gene, CDR1 is SGHTA and CDR2 is FQGNSA. The CDR3 totals 17 residues. The CDR3 is CASSLAGVAGVPREQFF. The CDR3 DNA reads TGTGCCAGCAGCTTAGCCGGGGTAGCGGGAGTGCCAAGGGAGCAGTTCTTC.

This chain links TRBV15 with TRBJ2-7, with 8 bases aligning to TRBD1. This CDR3 contains 17 residues. Per the germline V gene, CDR1 is LNHNV and CDR2 is YYDKDF (reference sequence). With V trimmed by 0 bases and J by 0 bases, 7 bases remained unmatched. As DNA, the CDR3 is TGTGCCACCAGCAGAGATTTTACCGGGACAGGCTCCTACGAGCAGTACTTC. It yields the protein CATSRDFTGTGSYEQYF.

The chain joins TRBV27 to TRBJ2-7; a possible D gene is TRBD2 (6 bases). CDR3 length: 16 amino acids. Germline loops: CDR1 MNHEY, CDR2 SMNVEV (reference sequence). V gave up 5 bases and J gave up 0 bases, with 17 bases separating them. The CDR3 sequence is CASSLRQGLASYEQYF. For the CDR3, the DNA is TGTGCCAGCAGTCTTAGGCAGGGACTGGCCTCCTACGAGCAGTACTTC.

The V call is TRBV18, the J call TRBJ1-6, with no clear D. The CDR3 runs to 15 residues. V was clipped by 4 bases and J by 7 bases, with 14 bases between them. Germline V gives CDR1 KGHSH, CDR2 LQKENI. CDR3 nucleotides: TGTGCCAGCTCACGGGTCAGGAGGAACAATTCACCCCTCCACTTT. Translation gives CASSRVRRNNSPLHF.

This clone appeared a single time. The chain carries TRBV19 and TRBJ1-5, with D possibly TRBD1 on 5 matching bases. Trimming cost V 6 bases and J 2 bases, with 11 bases left between them. Germline V gene lookup returns CDR1 LNHDA and CDR2 SQIVND (reference sequence). CDR3 size: 14 residues. The CDR3 region has the DNA TGTGCCAGTAGGGCAGGGTGGGGCAATCAGCCCCAGCATTTT. It specifies CASRAGWGNQPQHF.

The chain uses TRBV9 and TRBJ2-2, with 7 nucleotides matching TRBD2. The CDR3 is 15 residues long. Trimming cost V 4 bases and J 3 bases; bases outside gene matches: 6. The germline gives CDR1 SGDLS, CDR2 YYNGEE. This chain's CDR3 is CASSTRGVDTGELFF. In nucleotides, the CDR3 is TGTGCCAGCAGCACCCGGGGGGTGGACACCGGGGAGCTGTTTTTT.

This rearrangement joins TRBV18 to TRBJ2-7; 9 bases match TRBD1. The germline gives CDR1 KGHSH, CDR2 LQKENI. This CDR3 is built from 16 residues. The ends lost 0 bases at V and 2 bases at J; junction bases unmatched: 5. CDR3 bases: TGTGCCAGCTCACCACCTAAAGGGACAGGGCCCTACGAGCAGTACTTC. This codes for CASSPPKGTGPYEQYF.

This chain connects TRBV5-6 to TRBJ2-5, with TRBD2 identical over 10 bases. The CDR3 is made up of 15 amino acids. Germline lookup yields CDR1 SGHDT and CDR2 YYEEEE. V shed 4 bases and J 5 bases; nucleotides not matched to a gene: 8. CDR3 sequence (DNA): TGTGCCAGCAGCCTGGCTAGCGGGAGACGGGAGACCCAGTACTTC. This sequence encodes CASSLASGRRETQYF.

The rearrangement uses TRBV5-1 and TRBJ1-3; D is uncertain. V lost 2 bases and J lost 0, with 9 bases in between. The CDR3 extends over 15 amino acids. CDR1 and CDR2 (germline): SGHRS, YFSETQ. CDR3 region: CASSLGLDSGNTIYF. DNA of the CDR3: TGCGCCAGCAGCTTAGGACTCGACTCTGGAAACACCATATATTTT. The full variable domain, with the rest looked up from reference TRBV5-1 and TRBJ1-3, is KAGVTQTPRYLIKTRGQQVTLSCSPISGHRSVSWYQQTPGQGLQFLFEYFSETQRNKGNFPGRFSGRQFSNSRSEMNVSTLELGDSALYLCASSLGLDSGNTIYFGEGSWLTVV.

The CDR3 region is CASSLEQRNTEAFF. In DNA form, the CDR3 reads TGTGCCAGCAGCTTGGAACAACGGAACACTGAAGCTTTCTTT. This chain links TRBV5-5 with TRBJ1-1; D remains unclear. V lost 0 bases and J 1 base, leaving 7 bases between the germline ends. The CDR3 is 14 residues long. In germline, CDR1 is SGHKS, CDR2 YYEKEE (reference sequence).